This T cell receptor (beta chain) was obtained from a study of T cell responses to AZD1222 COVID-19 vaccine (dated by TCRdb to the early 2020s). Notes on the research overall: AZD1222 recipients with second doses at about 4 weeks or about 12 weeks were pooled, because spike-specific TCR depth and breadth did not differ between schedules. TCR sequencing was performed for about 240 trial participants, of whom about 200 were given two doses of AZD1222 and 26 were given two doses of MenACWY control vaccine. Enrollment into the trials was organized by age into subgroups of 18-55, 56-69 and 70-plus years, and those subgroups contained roughly 140, 27 and 60 TCR-sequenced participants, respectively. Here is what the overall study found, with its caveats: Most participants were white British and females outnumbered males, and the authors suggested that clonal diversity may have been underestimated. In the small 56-69-year group, the increase in depth fell short of significance, most likely because of low power. Conclusions about previously exposed vaccinees are limited because only five to seven AZD1222 recipients were SARS-CoV-2 seropositive at baseline. Because no samples from the day 14 peak response were available, repertoires could be characterized only after the peak T cell response. Reportedly, close to half of the unique spike-specific TCRs recognized epitopes lying outside the regions that are mutated in the B.1.351 and B.1.1.7 variants. A significant rise in spike-specific TCR breadth and depth was observed after two AZD1222 doses relative to day 0 and relative to MenACWY recipients. CD4 TCRs associated with the vaccine covered the entire spike protein, and the dominant responses were in regions 160-218 and 743-854.

The CDR3 regions of human TCRbeta chains were analyzed by immunosequencing. On the authors' methods: TCRs in the repertoires were matched against a reference library of SARS-CoV-2-specific TCRs that had been generated with the MIRA antigen-specificity platform. Breadth meant the fraction of unique TCRs that were SARS-CoV-2-associated, whereas depth meant the fraction of total T cells that were SARS-CoV-2-associated. Using the MIRA data, every spike-specific TCR was mapped to the spike region that the TCR reacted to and assigned to either a CD4 or a CD8 class. Log10-transformed breadth and depth values were compared by one-way ANOVA with Sidak's multiple comparisons tests. As stored in TCRdb, this immuneACCESS dataset retains in-frame rearrangements with V and J assigned. A fraction of the clones does not appear; measured against another copy, unresolved V genes explain less than half of the discrepancy, and the remainder lacks a known reason. V and J calls plus clone size are reproduced from that table; the DNA served to infer D and trimming. In all, the sample holds 120,000 to 150,000 clones, and approximately 90% of those were seen once. The ten biggest clones cover roughly 16% of the sample.

The intended sense of this specimen's time point label: baseline before first vaccination. Vaccinee samples came from UK trials COV001 and COV002, including a single-blind randomized controlled phase 2/3 trial of AZD1222 (ChAdOx1 nCoV-19) in healthy adults. For TCRbeta chain sequencing, PBMC samples were collected from trial participants at day 0 and at day 28 after the second dose. Trimming removed 1 base from V and 2 bases from J; the gene matches leave 4 bases unexplained. Inclusive of the bounding cysteine and phenylalanine, the CDR3 is 16 residues long. Here the CDR3 DNA is all that survives: 48 bases in frame from base 1. CDR1 and CDR2 (SGHTA, FQGNSA) derive from the germline V gene. As regards this clone: Its antigen is still unknown. No base quality values were provided; no much bigger clone lies one nucleotide off.

This receptor was taken from an adult in good health. This specimen was peripheral blood, taken on day 0 of AZD1222 vaccination. Recombination connected TRBV7-2 to TRBJ2-5, with 10 bases matching TRBD2. The bases are TGTGCCAGCAGCTTAGATTTTAGCGGGGGGCAAGAGACCCAGTACTTC. This sequence encodes CASSLDFSGGQETQYF.